These 25 T cell receptor beta chains share one sample of origin, sequenced in a study of CD8+ T cells in alopecia areata. Treatment here: oral pan-JAK inhibitor, 5-10 mg twice daily. RNA extraction was followed by reverse transcription into cDNA, which acted as the sequencing template. Sequencing was performed with immunoSEQ multiplex PCR; in TCRdb, only in-frame clones are kept and a portion is missing. The data show roughly 250,000 clones, 60% seen once. Specimen: CD4+ T cells sorted from blood, collected at roughly week 53, from a patient treated with tofacitinib. The receptors shown here come from a human donor with alopecia areata.

This clone was detected only a few times. The chain combines TRBV5-4 with TRBJ2-7, with 7 bases matching TRBD1. This CDR3 comprises 15 residues. V trimming: 5 bases; J trimming: 0 bases; junction bases outside the gene matches: 8. Germline V gives CDR1 SGHNT, CDR2 YYREEE (reference sequence). The CDR3 here is CASRRTGTDSYEQYF. The DNA for the CDR3 is TGTGCCAGCAGAAGAACCGGGACAGACTCCTACGAGCAGTACTTC.

V is TRBV7-2 and J is TRBJ2-7; the D gene is possibly TRBD1 (6 bases). This CDR3 is 13 amino acids long. Germline values: CDR1 SGHTA, CDR2 FQGNSA. V was clipped by 5 bases and J by 1 base, with 9 bases between them. DNA for the CDR3: TGTGCCAGCAGCCGCAGGGGTTCCTACGAGCAGTACTTC. It yields the protein CASSRRGSYEQYF.

This chain uses TRBV14 with TRBJ1-2, with a weak D call TRBD1 (5 bases). Germline-derived CDR1 and CDR2 are SGHDN and FVKESK. Trimming removed 1 base at V and 3 bases at J, with 9 bases between. CDR3 length: 14 amino acids. CDR3 nucleotides: TGTGCCAGCAGCCAAGCAGGGCTTGACTATGGCTACACCTTC. As protein: CASSQAGLDYGYTF.

CDR3 nucleotides: TGCAGCGTTGAGGGTATGCAGTTATATGAGCAGTTCTTC. It translates to CSVEGMQLYEQFF. V gene TRBV29-1 combines with J gene TRBJ2-1; no clear D. V was cut by 3 bases and J by 8 bases, with 14 bases left in between. The CDR3 totals 13 residues. Germline values: CDR1 SQVTM, CDR2 ANQGSEA.

This clone was observed a few times. The V and J genes are TRBV7-9 and TRBJ2-7; the match to TRBD2 covers 8 bases. J was trimmed by 3 bases and V by 5 bases; bases with no gene match: 15. The CDR3 has 17 residues. Germline V CDR1 and CDR2: SEHNR, FQNEAQ (reference sequence). In DNA, the CDR3 is TGTGCCAGCAGCAGGTCTCCGGGGGGGACTTCAATCTACGAGCAGTACTTC. Protein sequence: CASSRSPGGTSIYEQYF.

The V gene is TRBV2, the J gene TRBJ2-3; no firm D call. The V end lost 0 bases, the J end lost 3 bases, and 4 bases lay between the germline ends. The CDR3 totals 13 residues. Germline V CDR1 and CDR2: SNHLY, FYNNEI. The CDR3 bases are TGTGCCAGCAGTGAAGCCAGGACAGATACGCAGTATTTT. It yields the protein CASSEARTDTQYF.

The chain recombines TRBV5-1 with TRBJ2-7; D possibly corresponds to TRBD2 (6 bases). Germline-derived CDR1 and CDR2 are SGHRS and YFSETQ. Trimming shortened V by 7 bases and J by 5 bases, and 19 bases separated the two germline ends. The CDR3 is 14 amino acids. CDR3 protein: CASLSGPGEHEQYF. The CDR3 DNA reads TGCGCCAGCCTAAGCGGACCGGGGGAACACGAGCAGTACTTC.

In its sample, this clone was seen a few times. This chain links TRBV25-1 with TRBJ2-5; the D gene is possibly TRBD2 (5 bases). V was cut by 4 bases and J by 4 bases, with 13 bases left in between. There are 14 residues in the CDR3. Germline V CDR1 and CDR2: MGHDK, SYGVNS. The CDR3 sequence: CASSGWEGRETQYF. CDR3 nucleotide sequence: TGTGCCAGCAGTGGATGGGAAGGGAGAGAGACCCAGTACTTC.

The gene calls are TRBV19 and TRBJ1-5, with a weak D call TRBD1 (6 bases). With 8 bases removed from V and 4 bases from J, the gap between germline ends came to 15 bases. Per the germline V gene, CDR1 is LNHDA and CDR2 is SQIVND (reference sequence). This CDR3 spans 14 amino acids. The CDR3 protein is CASSRGQRNQPQHF. CDR3 bases: TGTGCCAGTTCCCGGGGGCAGAGGAATCAGCCCCAGCATTTT. Combining the CDR3 with reference TRBV19 and TRBJ1-5 gives the whole variable domain DGGITQSPKYLFRKEGQNVTLSCEQNLNHDAMYWYRQDPGQGLRLIYYSQIVNDFQKGDIAEGYSVSREKKESFPLTVTSAQKNPTAFYLCASSRGQRNQPQHFGDGTRLSIL.

The chain carries TRBV29-1 and TRBJ2-7; 9 nucleotides agree with TRBD1. In germline, CDR1 is SQVTM, CDR2 ANQGSEA. This CDR3 contains 14 residues. The V and J ends lost 7 bases and 1 base, in that order; junction bases with no gene match: 8. The DNA for the CDR3 is TGCAGCGCCTTGCCTGGACAGGGGTCCTACGAGCAGTACTTC. Translated: CSALPGQGSYEQYF.

As concerns this clone: Other DNA variants within this sample encode the same CDR3. V is TRBV5-1 and J is TRBJ2-5; D call uncertain. The V and J ends lost 0 bases and 0 bases respectively, with 3 bases between them. This CDR3 comprises 13 residues. Germline CDR1 and CDR2: SGHRS and YFSETQ. CDR3 residues: CASSLGYQETQYF. CDR3 nucleotides: TGCGCCAGCAGCTTGGGCTACCAAGAGACCCAGTACTTC.

This rearrangement joins TRBV29-1 to TRBJ2-1; possible D gene TRBD1, 5 bases. The V and J ends lost 6 bases and 0 bases respectively, with 15 bases between them. The CDR3 is 15 amino acids. Germline V gene sequence: CDR1 SQVTM, CDR2 ANQGSEA. The CDR3 here is CSVQKTVFSYNEQFF. CDR3 DNA sequence: TGCAGCGTGCAGAAGACAGTTTTCTCCTACAATGAGCAGTTCTTC.

The chain recombines TRBV5-4 with TRBJ2-2; D might be TRBD1 or TRBD2, each matching 5 bases. Germline loops: CDR1 SGHNT, CDR2 YYREEE (reference sequence). V lost 7 bases to trimming and J lost 4 bases, with 20 bases between them. The CDR3 is 16 amino acids. The CDR3 coding sequence is TGTGCCAGCCTTAATTGGGGGTCGCGGGCCACCGGGGAGCTGTTTTTT. As protein: CASLNWGSRATGELFF.

The V call is TRBV27, the J call TRBJ1-2; 9 bases agree with TRBD1. The germline V gene has CDR1 MNHEY and CDR2 SMNVEV (reference sequence). V shed 6 bases and J 8 bases; nucleotides not matched to a gene: 7. This CDR3 is built from 13 residues. Here the CDR3 reads CASRPTGGYGYTF. The CDR3 DNA follows: TGTGCCAGCAGGCCTACAGGGGGCTACGGCTACACCTTC.

This clone was observed a few times. The gene calls are TRBV29-1 and TRBJ1-2, with TRBD1 matching over 8 bases. This CDR3 has 14 residues. Germline assignment: CDR1 SQVTM and CDR2 ANQGSEA. After removal of 1 base from V and 6 bases from J, the junction contained 7 bases not matched to a gene. CDR3 in DNA: TGCAGCGTTGAAGGGGCAGGGGGCAACCATGGCTACACCTTC. This encodes CSVEGAGGNHGYTF.

The rearrangement joins TRBV2 to TRBJ2-2; D remains unclear. Trimming took off 4 bases at V and 1 base at J, with 10 bases between the two ends. The germline gives CDR1 SNHLY, CDR2 FYNNEI. The CDR3 has 15 residues. For the CDR3, the DNA is TGTGCCAGCAGTGTAGGGCAGGTGAACACCGGGGAGCTGTTTTTT. Translation: CASSVGQVNTGELFF.

The sample holds a few counts of this clone. The chain couples TRBV30 to TRBJ2-7; D may be TRBD1 (6 bases). Germline V lookup: CDR1 GTSNPN, CDR2 SVGIG (reference sequence). V was cut by 3 bases and J by 3 bases, with 9 bases left in between. The CDR3 covers 12 residues. CDR3 nucleotides: TGTGCCTGGAGAGGGGGTTTCTACGAGCAGTACTTC. It encodes CAWRGGFYEQYF.

This clone was observed a handful of times. This chain connects TRBV5-1 to TRBJ2-3; D not certain. V lost 0 bases, J lost 2 bases, and 7 bases lay in between. CDR3 length: 14 amino acids. CDR1 is SGHRS, CDR2 YFSETQ, per germline. The CDR3 region has the DNA TGCGCCAGCAGCTTGGTTGTAGCCACAGATACGCAGTATTTT. As protein: CASSLVVATDTQYF.

CDR3 sequence: CASSYLGNTEAFF. The CDR3 nucleotides are TGTGCCAGCAGTTACTTGGGGAACACTGAAGCTTTCTTT. The chain couples TRBV6-5 to TRBJ1-1; D is undetermined. In germline, CDR1 is MNHEY, CDR2 SVGAGI. This CDR3 comprises 13 residues. V lost 1 base to trimming and J lost 1 base, with 4 bases between them.

This sequence joins TRBV10-3 and TRBJ2-4; D gene uncertain. CDR1 is ENHRY and CDR2 is SYGVKD in the germline V gene. Trimming took off 3 bases at V and 6 bases at J, with 9 bases between the two ends. The CDR3 has 13 residues. The CDR3 reads CAISDSSSNIQYF. The CDR3 coding sequence is TGTGCCATCAGTGACAGTTCCTCAAACATTCAGTACTTC.

This clone was counted a single time. CDR3 amino acids: CAWRPGQGKNEQYF. CDR3 nucleotides: TGTGCCTGGAGACCAGGACAGGGTAAGAACGAGCAGTACTTC. The chain carries TRBV30 and TRBJ2-7, with 8 nucleotides matching TRBD1. The CDR3 covers 14 residues. Trimming cost V 3 bases and J 5 bases; bases outside gene matches: 9. Germline V gene data show CDR1 as GTSNPN and CDR2 as SVGIG (reference sequence).

The chain is built from TRBV19 and TRBJ2-6; D is possibly TRBD1 (5 bases). The V end was cut by 3 bases, the J end by 0 bases, with 12 bases between. CDR1 is LNHDA and CDR2 is SQIVND in the germline V gene (reference sequence). The CDR3 has 17 residues. CDR3 amino acids: CASSINRQPSGANVLTF. CDR3 sequence (DNA): TGTGCCAGTAGTATCAACAGGCAGCCCTCTGGGGCCAACGTCCTGACTTTC.

The chain joins TRBV9 to TRBJ1-1; 7 nucleotides agree with TRBD1. Germline assignment: CDR1 SGDLS and CDR2 YYNGEE. CDR3 length: 14 amino acids. After removal of 0 bases from V and 5 bases from J, the junction contained 4 bases not matched to a gene. The CDR3 region is CASSVAGGRTEAFF. In nucleotides, the CDR3 is TGTGCCAGCAGCGTAGCAGGGGGACGGACTGAAGCTTTCTTT.

The chain couples TRBV29-1 to TRBJ1-1, with TRBD1 as a possible D gene (5 bases). V dropped 0 bases and J dropped 4 bases, with 15 bases sitting between them. The length of the CDR3 is 15 residues. Germline loops: CDR1 SQVTM, CDR2 ANQGSEA. CDR3 in amino acids: CSVEEEGRVVTEAFF. Here the CDR3 DNA reads TGCAGCGTTGAAGAGGAAGGCAGGGTAGTCACTGAAGCTTTCTTT.

The V call is TRBV29-1, the J call TRBJ2-1; D is unresolved. Germline CDR1 is SQVTM and CDR2 is ANQGSEA. The CDR3 contains 9 residues. V gave up 4 bases and J gave up 13 bases, with 8 bases separating them. CDR3 loop: CSVAPPQFF. The CDR3 nucleotides are TGCAGCGTTGCCCCCCCCCAGTTCTTC.